This T cell receptor (beta chain) is from a study of identical twins. In regard to this clonotype: Antigen unknown.

Study observations and caveats: The degree of excess twin sharing was weaker in beta out-of-frame sequences. Abundant beta clonotypes from cord blood had fewer insertions, unlike memory repertoires, which showed none. The authors noted that invariant MAIT and iNKT cells could partly confound zero-insertion analyses.

From the 5' RACE reads, TCRdb called clonotypes with MiXCR, one entry per CDR3 protein. The sample shows roughly 350,000 distinct CDR3 sequences, about 12% of them seen only once. Germline V gives CDR1 SGHAT, CDR2 FQNNGV. The V end lost 0 bases, the J end lost 6 bases, and 18 bases lay between the germline ends. The CDR3 loop spans 17 amino acids. This same sample was also part of a study on yellow fever vaccine responses in identical twins. From that study: Reportedly, twins' vaccine T cell responses looked partly convergent and partly personalized.

This receptor was taken from a woman aged 18-29 years in good health. This chain uses TRBV11-2 with TRBJ2-1; D uncertain. Sequenced material: CD8+ T cells sorted from blood. DNA for the CDR3: TGTGCCAGCAGCTTAGACCCCAGCGCTTTTACCCCCAATGAGCAGTTCTTC. It translates to CASSLDPSAFTPNEQFF.